A selection of T cell receptor beta chains follows, all from one sample in a study of blood T cell repertoires in COVID-19. Only in-frame clones appear in the TCRdb table, and some are missing; sequencing was by immunoSEQ multiplex PCR. The data hold about 400,000 clones, with 85% to 90% observed a single time. The sample taken for sequencing was PBMCs or T cells enriched from blood (not recorded which). Receptors were obtained from a young woman who had recovered from COVID-19. The CDR3 runs from the conserved cysteine through the conserved F or W. Each record gives: D gene, V gene, clone size, J gene, CDR3 protein, CDR3 DNA. A D gene is named only where the DNA matches it firmly. The size field is filled for only some rows; it gives once, few, many or a size class.

-	TRBV12-3/TRBV12-4	-	TRBJ2-1	CASSYYHEQFF	TGTGCCAGCTCGTACTACCATGAGCAGTTCTTC
TRBD1	TRBV28	-	TRBJ1-5	CASSQPGQGIREPQHF	TGTGCCAGCAGTCAACCCGGACAGGGTATAAGGGAGCCCCAGCATTTT
TRBD1	TRBV4-2	-	TRBJ1-6	CASSQAGGVGSPLHF	TGTGCCAGCAGCCAGGCAGGGGGAGTTGGCTCACCCCTCCACTTT
-	TRBV10-3	-	TRBJ1-1	CAISVGSSAMNTEAFF	TGTGCCATCAGTGTTGGGAGCTCGGCCATGAACACTGAAGCTTTCTTT
TRBD2	TRBV2	once	TRBJ2-1	CASTRDYSYNEQFF	TGTGCCAGCACCCGGGACTACTCCTACAATGAGCAGTTCTTC
TRBD1	TRBV6-6	few	TRBJ2-7	CASSRGQGGINEQYF	TGTGCCAGCAGCCGAGGACAGGGTGGAATTAACGAGCAGTACTTC
TRBD2	TRBV7-3	-	TRBJ2-2	CASSHRTSGTVTTGELFF	TGTGCCAGCAGCCATAGGACTAGCGGGACAGTGACCACCGGGGAGCTGTTTTTT
TRBD1	TRBV4-2	-	TRBJ1-2	CASSHPDRAYGYTF	TGTGCCAGCAGCCATCCCGACAGGGCGTATGGCTACACCTTC
-	TRBV25-1	-	TRBJ2-1	CASSEDTSSFYNEQFF	TGTGCCAGCAGTGAAGATACTAGCTCCTTCTACAATGAGCAGTTCTTC
-	TRBV27	once	TRBJ2-3	CASSLSINTDTQYF	TGTGCCAGCAGTTTATCCATCAACACAGATACGCAGTATTTT
TRBD1	TRBV7-2	-	TRBJ2-6	CASSGGLKFSGANVLTF	TGTGCCAGCTCAGGGGGTTTAAAGTTCTCTGGGGCCAACGTCCTGACTTTC
TRBD1	TRBV18	-	TRBJ1-5	CASSPRTGGQPQHF	TGTGCCAGCTCACCAAGGACAGGAGGTCAGCCCCAGCATTTT
-	TRBV5-1	-	TRBJ1-5	CASSLGENQPQHF	TGCGCCAGCAGCCTGGGGGAGAATCAGCCCCAGCATTTT
-	TRBV13	-	TRBJ2-7	CASSHSPYEQYF	TGTGCCAGCAGCCATAGCCCCTACGAGCAGTACTTC
-	TRBV29-1	-	TRBJ1-2	CSVDAEEGGYTF	TGCAGCGTTGATGCCGAGGAAGGTGGCTACACCTTC
-	TRBV13	-	TRBJ1-2	CASSLTMGPANYGYTF	TGTGCCAGCAGCTTAACGATGGGGCCTGCTAACTATGGCTACACCTTC
-	TRBV19	-	TRBJ1-1	CASSITVNTEAFF	TGTGCCAGTAGTATTACGGTGAACACTGAAGCTTTCTTT
-	TRBV15	few	TRBJ2-1	CATSGGAGSYNEQFF	TGTGCCACCTCTGGCGGCGCGGGGTCCTACAATGAGCAGTTCTTC
TRBD1	TRBV6-4	few	TRBJ1-6	CASSERTGEGSPLHF	TGTGCCAGCAGTGAGCGGACAGGGGAGGGTTCACCCCTCCACTTT
-	TRBV9	-	TRBJ2-3	CASSDTRITDTQYF	TGTGCCAGCAGCGACACCAGGATCACAGATACGCAGTATTTT
TRBD1	TRBV11-2	once	TRBJ2-5	CASSSRDRDWETQYF	TGTGCCAGCAGCTCCCGGGACAGGGATTGGGAGACCCAGTACTTC
TRBD2	TRBV6-1	-	TRBJ2-1	CASSESQVVGLAGGREQFF	TGTGCCAGCAGTGAATCCCAGGTAGTCGGACTAGCGGGGGGGAGGGAGCAGTTCTTC
TRBD2	TRBV5-1	-	TRBJ2-1	CASSLSRGRSSYNEQFF	TGCGCCAGCAGCTTAAGTCGCGGGAGGAGCTCCTACAATGAGCAGTTCTTC
-	TRBV4-1	-	TRBJ1-5	CASSQLPDQPQHF	TGCGCCAGCAGCCAACTACCGGATCAGCCCCAGCATTTT
TRBD1	TRBV28	once	TRBJ2-7	CASNSGGLKYYEQYF	TGTGCCAGCAACTCAGGGGGCCTCAAATACTACGAGCAGTACTTC
-	TRBV7-2	-	TRBJ1-3	CASSLGWGLSGNTIYF	TGTGCCAGCAGCTTAGGGTGGGGGCTCTCTGGAAACACCATATATTTT
-	TRBV19	-	TRBJ2-2	CASSILPGELFF	TGTGCCAGTAGTATACTCCCCGGGGAGCTGTTTTTT
-	TRBV5-4	-	TRBJ1-5	CASSPTLGGPQHF	TGTGCCAGCAGCCCCACCTTGGGGGGTCCCCAGCATTTT
TRBD1	TRBV27	-	TRBJ1-2	CASRDRGDGYTF	TGTGCCAGCAGGGACAGGGGGGATGGCTACACCTTC
-	TRBV19	-	TRBJ2-7	CASSPTRGAYEQYF	TGTGCCAGTAGCCCAACACGGGGAGCCTACGAGCAGTACTTC
TRBD2	TRBV4-1	-	TRBJ2-1	CASSQDRVGLAGLNEQFF	TGCGCCAGCAGCCAAGATCGAGTAGGACTAGCGGGACTGAATGAGCAGTTCTTC
-	TRBV7-9	-	TRBJ1-5	CASSPGPGHPSNQPQHF	TGTGCCAGCAGCCCGGGTCCGGGACACCCCAGCAATCAGCCCCAGCATTTT
-	TRBV18	once	TRBJ2-7	CASSPRTGTYEQYF	TGTGCCAGCTCACCACGCACAGGAACCTACGAGCAGTACTTC
-	TRBV5-4	-	TRBJ2-1	CASSPGTSEQFF	TGTGCCAGCAGCCCCGGGACATCCGAGCAGTTCTTC
-	TRBV19	-	TRBJ2-2	CATATGTTNTGELFF	TGTGCCACCGCAACCGGGACAACGAACACCGGGGAGCTGTTTTTT
TRBD1	TRBV15	-	TRBJ1-2	CATSREQGVYGYTF	TGTGCCACCAGCAGAGAGCAGGGGGTTTATGGCTACACCTTC
-	TRBV6-1	-	TRBJ2-1	CASSEGGLSYNEQFF	TGTGCCAGCAGTGAAGGAGGGCTTTCCTACAATGAGCAGTTCTTC
-	TRBV18	-	TRBJ1-1	CASSQSGTNTEAFF	TGTGCCAGCTCACAAAGCGGGACGAACACTGAAGCTTTCTTT
-	TRBV6-5	few	TRBJ1-1	CASSLDMNTEAFF	TGTGCCAGCAGTTTAGACATGAACACTGAAGCTTTCTTT
-	TRBV4-1	once	TRBJ1-1	CASSQLSHQNTEAFF	TGCGCCAGCAGCCAATTGAGTCACCAGAACACTGAAGCTTTCTTT
-	TRBV18	-	TRBJ1-2	CASSPGLGQGREDGYTF	TGTGCCAGCTCACCCGGCCTTGGGCAGGGAAGGGAGGATGGCTACACCTTC
-	TRBV10-1	-	TRBJ2-1	CASSESGNEQFF	TGCGCCAGCAGTGAGTCCGGCAATGAGCAGTTCTTC
-	TRBV6-1	-	TRBJ2-7	CASSEAPGGTYEQYF	TGTGCCAGCAGTGAAGCCCCAGGTGGTACCTACGAGCAGTACTTC
TRBD2	TRBV7-9	-	TRBJ2-1	CASSLSGNYNEQFF	TGTGCCAGCAGCTTGAGCGGGAACTACAATGAGCAGTTCTTC
TRBD2	TRBV5-1	-	TRBJ2-5	CASSRASGSETQYF	TGCGCCAGCAGCAGGGCTAGCGGCAGCGAGACCCAGTACTTC
-	TRBV27	once	TRBJ1-4	CATDGENEKLFF	TGTGCCACGGACGGGGAAAATGAAAAACTGTTTTTT
-	TRBV20-1	-	TRBJ1-1	CSVGRDRAFF	TGCAGTGTAGGACGGGATCGCGCTTTCTTT
TRBD1	TRBV6-5	-	TRBJ2-3	CASSYLRGLGDTQYF	TGTGCCAGCAGTTACTTGAGGGGGCTGGGAGATACGCAGTATTTT
-	TRBV30	-	TRBJ2-6	CALDSTRLLSGANVLTF	TGTGCCTTGGACAGTACAAGACTCCTATCTGGGGCCAACGTCCTGACTTTC
TRBD2	TRBV3-1/TRBV3-2	-	TRBJ2-3	CASSQVTSGRAGGTQYF	TGTGCCAGCAGCCAAGTGACTAGCGGAAGGGCCGGTGGTACGCAGTATTTT
-	TRBV5-4	-	TRBJ2-2	CASSSPRVGFGTGELFF	TGTGCCAGCAGCTCGCCCCGGGTCGGCTTTGGCACCGGGGAGCTGTTTTTT
-	TRBV12-3/TRBV12-4	-	TRBJ2-1	CASSLRIRGKQFF	TGTGCCAGCAGTTTGCGTATCAGGGGAAAGCAGTTCTTC
TRBD1	TRBV29-1	-	TRBJ2-1	CSTMWGFVTGDNEQFF	TGCAGCACAATGTGGGGGTTTGTGACAGGGGACAATGAGCAGTTCTTC
-	TRBV6-5	-	TRBJ1-6	CASILWDIYNSPLHF	TGTGCCAGCATTCTTTGGGACATCTATAATTCACCCCTCCACTTT
TRBD2	TRBV7-8	-	TRBJ2-5	CASSLLWEGGGQGTSETQYF	TGTGCCAGCAGCTTACTTTGGGAGGGCGGGGGTCAGGGTACGTCGGAGACCCAGTACTTC